Listed below are T cell receptor beta chains from one sample, sequenced in a study of blood T cell repertoires in COVID-19. Sequencing was performed with immunoSEQ multiplex PCR; in TCRdb, only in-frame clones are kept and a portion is missing. The sample yields 200,000 or so clones, roughly nine tenths seen once. The source material was peripheral blood. These receptor sequences come from a man aged 35 to 55 with active or convalescent COVID-19. Both conserved end residues are part of each CDR3. The order of the fields is J gene, clone size, V gene, D gene, CDR3 length, CDR3 protein, CDR3 DNA. D genes are given only for firm matches. The size of a clone is reported for some rows only, either as once, few or many, or as a class for expanded clones.

j_call: TRBJ1-1
clone_size: once
v_call: TRBV7-3
d_call: -
cdr3_length: 14
cdr3_aa: CASRGGGMNTEAFF
cdr3_nt: TGTGCCAGCAGGGGAGGAGGGATGAACACTGAAGCTTTCTTT

j_call: TRBJ1-3
clone_size: -
v_call: TRBV11-3
d_call: -
cdr3_length: 13
cdr3_aa: CASSRGNGNTIYF
cdr3_nt: TGTGCCAGCAGCCGGGGGAATGGAAACACCATATATTTT

j_call: TRBJ2-7
clone_size: -
v_call: TRBV12-2
d_call: -
cdr3_length: 14
cdr3_aa: CASCPRLAGYEQYF
cdr3_nt: TGTGCAAGTTGCCCGAGACTAGCGGGATACGAGCAGTACTTC

j_call: TRBJ1-3
clone_size: few
v_call: TRBV28
d_call: -
cdr3_length: 15
cdr3_aa: CASSSKGGAGNTIYF
cdr3_nt: TGTGCCAGCAGTTCAAAAGGAGGCGCTGGAAACACCATATATTTT

j_call: TRBJ2-5
clone_size: -
v_call: TRBV27
d_call: TRBD2
cdr3_length: 14
cdr3_aa: CASTSANSGETQYF
cdr3_nt: TGTGCCAGCACCTCCGCGAATAGCGGGGAGACCCAGTACTTC

j_call: TRBJ1-1
clone_size: -
v_call: TRBV11-2
d_call: -
cdr3_length: 15
cdr3_aa: CASSLDRLKNTEAFF
cdr3_nt: TGTGCCAGCAGCTTAGACCGACTCAAGAACACTGAAGCTTTCTTT

j_call: TRBJ1-1
clone_size: -
v_call: TRBV28
d_call: TRBD1
cdr3_length: 17
cdr3_aa: CASSPWDRGLVNTEAFF
cdr3_nt: TGTGCCAGCAGTCCGTGGGACAGGGGGCTGGTGAACACTGAAGCTTTCTTT

j_call: TRBJ2-5
clone_size: -
v_call: TRBV5-1
d_call: TRBD1
cdr3_length: 13
cdr3_aa: CASGEQGQETQYF
cdr3_nt: TGCGCCAGCGGCGAACAGGGGCAAGAGACCCAGTACTTC

j_call: TRBJ1-5
clone_size: -
v_call: TRBV7-9
d_call: -
cdr3_length: 15
cdr3_aa: CASSHGQHSNQPQHF
cdr3_nt: TGTGCCAGCAGCCACGGACAACATAGCAATCAGCCCCAGCATTTT

j_call: TRBJ1-1
clone_size: -
v_call: TRBV27
d_call: -
cdr3_length: 16
cdr3_aa: CASSSWGGTGNTEAFF
cdr3_nt: TGTGCCAGCAGTTCCTGGGGGGGGACGGGAAACACTGAAGCTTTCTTT

j_call: TRBJ2-3
clone_size: few
v_call: TRBV7-8
d_call: TRBD2
cdr3_length: 15
cdr3_aa: CASSLGTSAQDTQYF
cdr3_nt: TGTGCCAGCAGCTTAGGGACTAGCGCCCAAGATACGCAGTATTTT

j_call: TRBJ2-7
clone_size: -
v_call: TRBV6-5
d_call: -
cdr3_length: 13
cdr3_aa: CASSYGATYEQYF
cdr3_nt: TGTGCCAGCAGTTATGGGGCCACCTACGAGCAGTACTTC

j_call: TRBJ2-1
clone_size: -
v_call: TRBV7-9
d_call: TRBD2
cdr3_length: 16
cdr3_aa: CASSQVRGSRNNEQFF
cdr3_nt: TGTGCCAGCAGCCAGGTGCGGGGGTCGAGGAACAATGAGCAGTTCTTC

j_call: TRBJ1-3
clone_size: -
v_call: TRBV5-1
d_call: -
cdr3_length: 13
cdr3_aa: CASSSGDGNTIYF
cdr3_nt: TGCGCCAGCAGTTCGGGGGATGGAAACACCATATATTTT

j_call: TRBJ2-1
clone_size: -
v_call: TRBV4-1
d_call: TRBD2
cdr3_length: 19
cdr3_aa: CASSQERGTSGRPYNEQFF
cdr3_nt: TGCGCCAGCAGCCAAGAGAGGGGCACTAGCGGGCGCCCCTACAATGAGCAGTTCTTC

j_call: TRBJ1-6
clone_size: -
v_call: TRBV7-9
d_call: -
cdr3_length: 16
cdr3_aa: CASSLGLVLGNSPLHF
cdr3_nt: TGTGCCAGCAGCTTAGGACTGGTGTTAGGAAATTCACCCCTCCACTTT

j_call: TRBJ2-7
clone_size: -
v_call: TRBV7-9
d_call: -
cdr3_length: 14
cdr3_aa: CASSLIDGDYEQYF
cdr3_nt: TGTGCCAGCAGCTTAATTGACGGGGACTACGAGCAGTACTTC

j_call: TRBJ1-1
clone_size: once
v_call: TRBV11-2
d_call: TRBD1
cdr3_length: 17
cdr3_aa: CASSRTAPGQGATEAFF
cdr3_nt: TGTGCCAGCAGTCGAACAGCCCCGGGACAGGGGGCCACTGAAGCTTTCTTT

j_call: TRBJ1-2
clone_size: -
v_call: TRBV19
d_call: -
cdr3_length: 14
cdr3_aa: CASRNTGFDYGYTF
cdr3_nt: TGTGCCAGTAGAAATACAGGGTTCGACTATGGCTACACCTTC

j_call: TRBJ1-2
clone_size: -
v_call: TRBV28
d_call: -
cdr3_length: 15
cdr3_aa: CASSDRSGGFSGYTF
cdr3_nt: TGTGCCAGCAGCGACCGGTCGGGGGGCTTTAGTGGCTACACCTTC

j_call: TRBJ2-5
clone_size: -
v_call: TRBV5-1
d_call: -
cdr3_length: 14
cdr3_aa: CASSLEAVQETQYF
cdr3_nt: TGCGCCAGCAGCCTCGAAGCGGTCCAAGAGACCCAGTACTTC

j_call: TRBJ1-5
clone_size: -
v_call: TRBV19
d_call: -
cdr3_length: 16
cdr3_aa: CASSPGGLLGNQPQHF
cdr3_nt: TGTGCCAGTAGCCCCGGGGGTCTTTTAGGCAATCAGCCCCAGCATTTT

j_call: TRBJ1-5
clone_size: -
v_call: TRBV5-6
d_call: -
cdr3_length: 14
cdr3_aa: CASSLGGGNQPQHF
cdr3_nt: TGTGCCAGCAGCTTGGGGGGAGGCAATCAGCCCCAGCATTTT

j_call: TRBJ1-1
clone_size: -
v_call: TRBV7-9
d_call: -
cdr3_length: 14
cdr3_aa: CASSLSVMNTEAFF
cdr3_nt: TGTGCCAGCAGCTTAAGCGTCATGAACACTGAAGCTTTCTTT

j_call: TRBJ2-7
clone_size: -
v_call: TRBV11-2
d_call: TRBD1
cdr3_length: 15
cdr3_aa: CASSFLDRPAYEQYF
cdr3_nt: TGTGCCAGCAGCTTCTTGGACAGGCCTGCATACGAGCAGTACTTC

j_call: TRBJ1-5
clone_size: -
v_call: TRBV30
d_call: -
cdr3_length: 14
cdr3_aa: CAWSEYQGNQPQHF
cdr3_nt: TGTGCCTGGAGTGAGTACCAGGGCAATCAGCCCCAGCATTTT

j_call: TRBJ2-7
clone_size: -
v_call: TRBV11-2
d_call: -
cdr3_length: 14
cdr3_aa: CASSRTDPSYEQYF
cdr3_nt: TGTGCCAGCAGCCGGACTGATCCATCCTACGAGCAGTACTTC

j_call: TRBJ2-7
clone_size: once
v_call: TRBV4-1
d_call: -
cdr3_length: 15
cdr3_aa: CASSPAQEGTYEQYF
cdr3_nt: TGCGCCAGCAGCCCCGCCCAGGAGGGCACCTACGAGCAGTACTTC

j_call: TRBJ2-1
clone_size: once
v_call: TRBV19
d_call: TRBD2
cdr3_length: 15
cdr3_aa: CASSMGGFSYNEQFF
cdr3_nt: TGTGCCAGTAGTATGGGGGGGTTTTCCTACAATGAGCAGTTCTTC

j_call: TRBJ1-1
clone_size: -
v_call: TRBV10-1
d_call: TRBD1
cdr3_length: 15
cdr3_aa: CASSESGTGDTEAFF
cdr3_nt: TGCGCCAGCAGTGAGTCGGGGACAGGAGACACTGAAGCTTTCTTT

j_call: TRBJ2-5
clone_size: -
v_call: TRBV7-7
d_call: -
cdr3_length: 15
cdr3_aa: CASSLAHGQQETQYF
cdr3_nt: TGTGCCAGCAGCTTAGCCCATGGACAGCAAGAGACCCAGTACTTC

j_call: TRBJ2-2
clone_size: -
v_call: TRBV2
d_call: -
cdr3_length: 14
cdr3_aa: CASKDWSSTGELFF
cdr3_nt: TGTGCCAGCAAAGACTGGTCGAGCACCGGGGAGCTGTTTTTT

j_call: TRBJ1-3
clone_size: -
v_call: TRBV5-4
d_call: TRBD1
cdr3_length: 14
cdr3_aa: CASRSDRFGNTIYF
cdr3_nt: TGTGCCAGCAGATCGGACAGGTTTGGAAACACCATATATTTT

j_call: TRBJ2-7
clone_size: -
v_call: TRBV28
d_call: -
cdr3_length: 15
cdr3_aa: CASSSEAAAAYEQYF
cdr3_nt: TGTGCCAGCAGTTCTGAGGCGGCAGCAGCCTACGAGCAGTACTTC

j_call: TRBJ2-7
clone_size: -
v_call: TRBV12-3/TRBV12-4
d_call: TRBD2
cdr3_length: 13
cdr3_aa: CASRERGSYEQYF
cdr3_nt: TGTGCCAGCAGGGAGCGGGGCTCCTACGAGCAGTACTTC

j_call: TRBJ2-2
clone_size: -
v_call: TRBV7-8
d_call: -
cdr3_length: 16
cdr3_aa: CASSLERRGYTGELFF
cdr3_nt: TGTGCCAGCAGCTTAGAGAGGCGTGGGTACACCGGGGAGCTGTTTTTT

j_call: TRBJ2-1
clone_size: -
v_call: TRBV9
d_call: TRBD2
cdr3_length: 16
cdr3_aa: CASSVALAGANNEQFF
cdr3_nt: TGTGCCAGCAGCGTAGCCCTAGCGGGGGCAAACAATGAGCAGTTCTTC

j_call: TRBJ1-1
clone_size: -
v_call: TRBV9
d_call: -
cdr3_length: 14
cdr3_aa: CASSAEGRDTEAFF
cdr3_nt: TGTGCCAGCAGCGCAGAGGGGAGGGACACTGAAGCTTTCTTT

j_call: TRBJ2-1
clone_size: -
v_call: TRBV7-8
d_call: TRBD2
cdr3_length: 19
cdr3_aa: CASSPRPSGRSGTYNEQFF
cdr3_nt: TGTGCCAGCAGCCCCAGGCCTAGCGGGAGGTCTGGTACCTACAATGAGCAGTTCTTC

j_call: TRBJ2-7
clone_size: -
v_call: TRBV30
d_call: TRBD1
cdr3_length: 18
cdr3_aa: CAWRPTFLRDRPYYEQYF
cdr3_nt: TGTGCCTGGAGGCCAACTTTTTTACGGGACAGACCCTACTACGAGCAGTACTTC

j_call: TRBJ2-2
clone_size: -
v_call: TRBV7-3
d_call: -
cdr3_length: 14
cdr3_aa: CASSRDSNTGELFF
cdr3_nt: TGTGCCAGCAGCCGGGACTCTAACACCGGGGAGCTGTTTTTT

j_call: TRBJ2-4
clone_size: -
v_call: TRBV29-1
d_call: -
cdr3_length: 13
cdr3_aa: CSAQGVPRDIQYF
cdr3_nt: TGCAGCGCCCAAGGGGTCCCTCGGGACATTCAGTACTTC

j_call: TRBJ2-2
clone_size: few
v_call: TRBV19
d_call: TRBD2
cdr3_length: 17
cdr3_aa: CASSNQLAGVVAGELFF
cdr3_nt: TGTGCCAGTAGTAACCAGCTAGCGGGAGTTGTCGCCGGGGAGCTGTTTTTT

j_call: TRBJ2-3
clone_size: -
v_call: TRBV3-1/TRBV3-2
d_call: TRBD1
cdr3_length: 16
cdr3_aa: CASSQGEGGPTDTQYF
cdr3_nt: TGTGCCAGCAGCCAAGGCGAAGGGGGCCCCACAGATACGCAGTATTTT